These 8 T cell receptor beta chains were all obtained from the same sample, sequenced in a study of CD8+CD57+ T cells in acquired aplastic anemia (dated by TCRdb to the late 2010s). TCRdb shows the sequencer as Illumina HiSeq 2000. TCR beta VDJ combination and CDR3 sequence profiling used genomic DNA as the template. TCRdb reprocessing: public reads trimmed at Q25 with fastp, clones called with MiXCR, in-frame beta chains kept. Rows matching on CDR3 protein sequence are summarized as one entry with the most common DNA and genes. The sample records approximately 270,000 distinct CDR3 sequences, about 56% of which are singletons. The ten largest account for 7% to 9% of the sample. The sample taken for sequencing was sorted CD4+, CD8+, or CD8+CD57+ T cells (not recorded which) from PBMCs. Receptors originate from a human donor with severe aplastic anemia or a healthy control (not recorded which).

This clonotype showed up many times. The gene calls are TRBV20-1 and TRBJ2-5; TRBD2 matches 7 bases. V lost 0 bases to trimming and J lost 2 bases; unmatched junction nucleotides: 6. CDR1 is DFQATT, CDR2 SNEGSKA, per germline (reference sequence). The CDR3 runs to 15 residues. CDR3 DNA: TGCAGTGCTAGAGATACCGGGACTACACAAGAGACCCAGTACTTC. Its translation is CSARDTGTTQETQYF.

Only a few counts were recorded for this clonotype. This chain joins TRBV7-9 and TRBJ2-3; 8 positions match TRBD1. The CDR3 sequence is 12 residues long. In germline, CDR1 is SEHNR, CDR2 FQNEAQ (reference sequence). Trimming at V came to 5 bases and at J to 13 bases, leaving 8 bases not matched to a gene. CDR3: CASSQRTGTEYF. Here the CDR3 DNA reads TGTGCCAGCAGCCAGAGGACAGGGACGGAGTATTTT.

The chain uses TRBV20-1 and TRBJ2-5; 8 bases fit TRBD1. Losses at the gene ends were 3 bases for V and 13 bases for J; bases not matched to a gene: 7. Germline CDR1 reads DFQATT; CDR2 reads SNEGSKA (reference sequence). CDR3 length equals 11 residues. The chain's CDR3 is CSASMTGAGYF. The CDR3 DNA sequence: TGCAGTGCTAGCATGACAGGGGCCGGGTACTTC.

This clonotype was seen only a few times. The chain is built from TRBV28 and TRBJ1-2, with 9 bases that match TRBD1. The V gene end was trimmed by 7 bases and the J gene end by 5 bases; junction bases not matched to a gene: 11. The V gene's germline CDR1 is MDHEN and CDR2 SYDVKM. This CDR3 comprises 15 residues. As DNA, the CDR3 is TGTGCCAGCATGGAAGAAGACAGGGGGAATTATGGCTACACCTTC. Its translation: CASMEEDRGNYGYTF.

The rearrangement links TRBV2 to TRBJ1-5, with 9 bases fitting TRBD1. CDR1 and CDR2 from the germline V gene are SNHLY and FYNNEI. This CDR3 has 13 amino acids. After removal of 4 bases from V and 7 bases from J, the junction contained 2 bases not matched to a gene. This chain's CDR3 is CASSAGQGQPQHF. The CDR3 coding sequence is TGTGCCAGCAGTGCAGGACAGGGGCAGCCCCAGCATTTT.

This clonotype was picked up many times. A much larger clone sits a single nucleotide away, making a read error possible. The chain has TRBV20-1 and TRBJ2-7; D gene ambiguous. The CDR3 has 12 residues. Germline CDR1 and CDR2: DFQATT and SNEGSKA (reference sequence). DNA for the CDR3: TGCAGTGCTCCGTCCGGCTCCTACGAGCAGCACTTC. Amino acids: CSAPSGSYEQHF.

The chain carries TRBV27 and TRBJ1-2; tentatively, D is TRBD1 (6 bases). V was cut by 6 bases and J by 7 bases, with 15 bases left in between. Germline V gives CDR1 MNHEY, CDR2 SMNVEV (reference sequence). The CDR3 totals 13 residues. In nucleotides, the CDR3 is TGTGCCAGCAGCCTTCTTGAGACAGGTGGCTACACCTTC. This translates into CASSLLETGGYTF.

This clonotype has a single count. V and J are TRBV5-1 and TRBJ2-7; D remains ambiguous. Germline V gene data show CDR1 as SGHRS and CDR2 as YFSETQ. V gave up 2 bases and J gave up 3 bases, with 18 bases separating them. The CDR3 is made up of 16 amino acids. This CDR3 is CASSFNTPTSDYEQYF. The CDR3 region has the DNA TGCGCCAGCAGCTTCAACACCCCGACCTCCGACTACGAGCAGTACTTC.